These 27 T cell receptor beta chains were all obtained from the same sample, sequenced in a study of blood T cell repertoires in COVID-19. Profiling relied on immunoSEQ multiplex PCR, and the TCRdb table lists in-frame clones only, not all of them. The sample lists 200,000 to 250,000 clones; around 88% were seen once. The sequencing input was peripheral blood. The receptors come from a man younger than 35 with active or convalescent COVID-19.

This sequence joins TRBV30 and TRBJ2-5, with D perhaps TRBD2 (5 bases). Germline V CDR1 and CDR2: GTSNPN, SVGIG (reference sequence). The V gene lost 2 bases and the J gene lost 5 bases, with 18 bases spanning the gap. The CDR3 covers 15 residues. The CDR3 nucleotides read TGTGCCTGGAGTCTTCCGACGGGAACGTGGGAGACCCAGTACTTC. This gives the protein CAWSLPTGTWETQYF.

The V and J genes are TRBV30 and TRBJ2-7; 9 bases are a match to TRBD1. V lost 5 bases, J lost 9 bases, and 8 bases stayed unmatched. The germline CDR1 and CDR2 sequences are GTSNPN and SVGIG (reference sequence). The CDR3 covers 12 residues. The CDR3 nucleotides read TGTGCCTGGGCGACAGGGGGAAGTTGGCAGTACTTC. Its protein is CAWATGGSWQYF.

This chain joins TRBV7-2 and TRBJ1-2, with 8 positions matching TRBD1. J gave up 4 bases and V 5 bases, and 9 bases lay outside the gene matches. The CDR3 consists of 15 residues. Germline values: CDR1 SGHTA, CDR2 FQGNSA. CDR3 in amino acids: CASSPTGDWGYGYTF. The DNA for the CDR3 is TGTGCCAGCAGCCCGACAGGGGATTGGGGCTATGGCTACACCTTC.

This rearrangement joins TRBV6-5 to TRBJ1-2; 8 nucleotides align to TRBD1. CDR1 and CDR2 (germline): MNHEY, SVGAGI. With 4 bases clipped from V and 7 bases from J, the junction kept 14 bases outside the gene matches. This CDR3 has 16 residues. The CDR3 protein is CASSSPRQGKRGGYTF. Here the CDR3 DNA reads TGTGCCAGCAGTTCCCCCCGACAGGGGAAGCGTGGTGGCTACACCTTC.

About this clone itself: In the same sample, other DNA sequences code for this CDR3. V gene TRBV9 combines with J gene TRBJ1-6; no clear D gene. V was pared by 3 bases and J by 13 bases, with 14 bases between. This CDR3 is 13 amino acids long. Germline V gene lookup returns CDR1 SGDLS and CDR2 YYNGEE. The CDR3 DNA is TGTGCCAGCAGCGCAGGAGGAAGCTCGCCCCTCCACTTT. Amino acids: CASSAGGSSPLHF.

The rearrangement uses TRBV9 and TRBJ2-5; maybe TRBD1 (7 bases). The germline gives CDR1 SGDLS, CDR2 YYNGEE. This CDR3 region has 16 residues. Trimming cost V 2 bases and J 3 bases, with 17 bases left between them. The CDR3 coding sequence is TGTGCCAGCAGCGTCGACGTTGGCGGGACAGAAGAGACCCAGTACTTC. Translated, it gives CASSVDVGGTEETQYF.

V and J are TRBV19 and TRBJ1-1; D is ambiguous. CDR1 and CDR2 from the germline V gene are LNHDA and SQIVND (reference sequence). Deletions cut 1 base from V and 1 base from J, with 16 bases between. There are 17 residues in the CDR3. CDR3 DNA: TGTGCCAGTAGTATAGGGGCACAGCCCACCCAGAACACTGAAGCTTTCTTT. Amino acid sequence: CASSIGAQPTQNTEAFF. Full variable domain (rest looked up from reference TRBV19 and TRBJ1-1): DGGITQSPKYLFRKEGQNVTLSCEQNLNHDAMYWYRQDPGQGLRLIYYSQIVNDFQKGDIAEGYSVSREKKESFPLTVTSAQKNPTAFYLCASSIGAQPTQNTEAFFGQGTRLTVV.

This clone was observed a single time. The chain joins TRBV29-1 to TRBJ2-2, with D possibly being TRBD1 (5 bases). Germline values: CDR1 SQVTM, CDR2 ANQGSEA. This CDR3 is 17 amino acids long. The ends were cut back, 7 bases at V and 0 bases at J, with 21 bases in the middle. In DNA form, the CDR3 reads TGCAGCGCCGGCGTTGGGGCAGGGCTCGCGAACACCGGGGAGCTGTTTTTT. The encoded protein is CSAGVGAGLANTGELFF.

The chain is built from TRBV7-3 and TRBJ1-2; D gene uncertain. V was trimmed by 4 bases and J by 0 bases, leaving 9 bases between them. Germline lookup yields CDR1 SGHTA and CDR2 FQGTGA. The CDR3 has 14 amino acids. The CDR3 is CASSSDGANYGYTF. DNA for the CDR3: TGTGCCAGCAGCTCCGATGGAGCTAACTATGGCTACACCTTC.

V and J are TRBV28 and TRBJ1-3; D not resolved. Trimming left V 6 bases short and J 4 bases short, with 7 bases between. The CDR3 contains 12 residues. CDR1 and CDR2 (germline): MDHEN, SYDVKM. The CDR3 sequence is CASRSQGNTIYF. For the CDR3, the DNA is TGTGCCAGCAGGTCACAGGGAAACACCATATATTTT.

V gene TRBV21-1 combines with J gene TRBJ2-2; the DNA was not compared with TRBD2, the D call given in the table. TRBV21-1 is a documented pseudogene. This CDR3 is 16 amino acids long. CDR3 bases: TGTGCCAGCCAGGGACTAGCGCCGATCGGGGGCGGGGAGCTGTTTTTT. Its translation: CASQGLAPIGGGELFF.

The chain recombines TRBV29-1 with TRBJ2-7, with D unclear. V lost 4 bases and J lost 2, with 12 bases in between. The CDR3 totals 13 residues. In germline, CDR1 is SQVTM, CDR2 ANQGSEA. Here the CDR3 reads CSVATMATYEQYF. The CDR3 region has the DNA TGCAGCGTTGCTACTATGGCTACCTACGAGCAGTACTTC.

CDR3 DNA sequence: TGCGCCAGCAGCTTGTTCATAGGGGAGGGCGGCTATGGCTACACCTTC. This sequence encodes CASSLFIGEGGYGYTF. This chain uses TRBV5-1 with TRBJ1-2; D perhaps matches TRBD1 (5 bases). The germline V and J ends were trimmed by 1 base and 4 bases, with 17 bases remaining between them. CDR3 size: 16 residues. Germline CDR1 reads SGHRS; CDR2 reads YFSETQ.

This chain connects TRBV5-6 to TRBJ1-1; D unclear. V dropped 4 bases and J dropped 7 bases, with 23 bases sitting between them. Germline values: CDR1 SGHDT, CDR2 YYEEEE. The CDR3 covers 16 residues. The CDR3 is CASSPLESFRGGEAFF. DNA for the CDR3: TGTGCCAGCAGCCCACTCGAGAGCTTTCGAGGAGGTGAAGCTTTCTTT.

The gene calls are TRBV9 and TRBJ1-1, with no clear D. V lost 4 bases to trimming and J lost 1 base, with 11 bases between them. The V gene's germline CDR1 is SGDLS and CDR2 YYNGEE. The CDR3 is made up of 14 amino acids. DNA for the CDR3: TGTGCCAGCAGCCTCCGGGATTCGAACACTGAAGCTTTCTTT. Translated, it gives CASSLRDSNTEAFF.

This CDR3 reads CASSLGTSPGETQYF. CDR3 in DNA: TGTGCCAGCAGTTTAGGGACTTCGCCCGGGGAGACCCAGTACTTC. This rearrangement joins TRBV27 to TRBJ2-5; possible D gene TRBD2, 6 bases. The ends were cut back, 2 bases at V and 5 bases at J, with 15 bases in the middle. CDR3 length equals 15 residues. Germline values: CDR1 MNHEY, CDR2 SMNVEV (reference sequence).

V gene TRBV7-8 combines with J gene TRBJ2-7; TRBD2 aligns across 7 bases. The germline V gene has CDR1 SGHVS and CDR2 FQNEAQ. The CDR3 loop spans 13 amino acids. J gave up 3 bases and V 5 bases, and 4 bases lay outside the gene matches. The CDR3: CASSPRTSYEQYF. The CDR3, as DNA: TGTGCCAGCAGCCCGAGGACTAGCTACGAGCAGTACTTC.

This chain joins TRBV5-4 and TRBJ1-2, with TRBD1 identical over 9 bases. This CDR3 has 17 residues. V gave up 3 bases and J gave up 0 bases; unmatched junction bases: 9. Germline V CDR1 and CDR2: SGHNT, YYREEE (reference sequence). CDR3 sequence: CASSSNRDRDSNYGYTF. The CDR3 nucleotides read TGTGCCAGCAGCTCGAACCGGGACAGGGACTCTAACTATGGCTACACCTTC.

The chain employs TRBV10-3 and TRBJ1-5; D gene ambiguous. V dropped 7 bases and J dropped 0 bases, with 7 bases sitting between them. Germline V gene sequence: CDR1 ENHRY, CDR2 SYGVKD. The CDR3 has 13 residues. CDR3 amino acids: CAINDNSNQPQHF. Written as DNA, the CDR3 is TGTGCCATCAACGACAATAGCAATCAGCCCCAGCATTTT.

The rearrangement uses TRBV18 and TRBJ1-1; a possible D gene is TRBD1 (6 bases). The CDR3 covers 14 residues. V was cut by 3 bases and J by 4 bases, with 12 bases left in between. From germline, CDR1 is KGHSH and CDR2 LQKENI. The CDR3 nucleotides read TGTGCCAGCTCACCTTCGCAACAGGGCACTGAAGCTTTCTTT. This codes for CASSPSQQGTEAFF.

The V and J genes are TRBV3-1 (or the pseudogene TRBV3-2) and TRBJ2-7; a weak D match, TRBD2 (6 bases). The CDR3 spans 15 residues. Trimming stripped 1 base from V and 3 bases from J, with 13 bases between. Germline CDR1 and CDR2: LGHDT and YNNKEL (reference sequence). CDR3 nucleotides: TGTGCCAGCAGCCAAGTGCCGGGGGAAGTCTACGAGCAGTACTTC. Residues: CASSQVPGEVYEQYF.

This clone turned up a few times. The gene calls are TRBV7-6 and TRBJ2-4; tentatively, D is TRBD1 (5 bases). CDR3 size: 18 residues. V lost 5 bases to trimming and J lost 1 base, with 21 bases between them. The germline gives CDR1 SGHVS, CDR2 FNYEAQ. CDR3 nucleotides: TGTGCCAGCAGCACCATAGCCACAGGACCTAAGGCCAAAAACATTCAGTACTTC. It codes for CASSTIATGPKAKNIQYF.

The chain links TRBV28 to TRBJ1-2, with D perhaps matching TRBD1 (6 bases). CDR1 and CDR2 from the germline V gene are MDHEN and SYDVKM. CDR3 length equals 14 residues. Trimming removed 6 bases from V and 4 bases from J, with 15 bases in between. CDR3 sequence: CASRPDRGGYGYTF. Here the CDR3 DNA reads TGTGCCAGCAGGCCTGACCGAGGGGGCTATGGCTACACCTTC.

The chain couples TRBV11-2 to TRBJ2-1; 11 bases are shared with TRBD2. The CDR3 loop spans 15 amino acids. Germline assignment: CDR1 SGHAT and CDR2 FQNNGV. V trimming: 4 bases; J trimming: 10 bases; junction bases outside the gene matches: 9. CDR3 DNA: TGTGCCAGCAGCTACCTAGCGGGGGGCGACGAAGAGCAGTTCTTC. Amino acid sequence: CASSYLAGGDEEQFF.

This clone was observed once. CDR3 residues: CASSLRQASRETQYF. CDR3 coding DNA: TGTGCCAGCAGCTTAAGACAGGCGAGTAGAGAGACCCAGTACTTC. The chain combines TRBV7-9 with TRBJ2-5, with a tentative D call TRBD1 (6 bases). Between the trimmed V and J ends, which lost 2 bases and 4 bases, there was a span of 14 bases. Germline-derived CDR1 and CDR2 are SEHNR and FQNEAQ (reference sequence). The CDR3 loop spans 15 amino acids.

The chain links TRBV7-9 to TRBJ2-5; 11 bases match TRBD2. The ends lost 4 bases at V and 5 bases at J; junction bases unmatched: 3. This CDR3 region has 14 residues. Germline values: CDR1 SEHNR, CDR2 FQNEAQ (reference sequence). As DNA, the CDR3 is TGTGCCAGCAGCTACCTAGCGGGAGGTGAGACCCAGTACTTC. Translation gives CASSYLAGGETQYF.

The chain uses TRBV10-2 and TRBJ1-2; weak D call: TRBD1 (5 bases). Germline CDR1 reads WSHSY; CDR2 reads SAAADI. V dropped 10 bases and J dropped 4 bases, with 25 bases sitting between them. This CDR3 comprises 16 residues. The CDR3 DNA follows: TGCGCCAACAGGACCCCACTATCTGGGGGGACCTATGGCTACACCTTC. This translates into CANRTPLSGGTYGYTF.